This T cell receptor beta chain was sequenced during a study of cytomegalovirus exposure and HLA in healthy donors. Notes on the study in general: In a later analysis, HLA-associated beta chains showed higher expansion and lower generation probabilities than comparable chains. In a later analysis, TCR beta V- and J-gene trimming showed a link to a missense DCLRE1C variant.

PCR primers comprised 60 Vbeta and 13 Jbeta primers. Here immunoSEQ multiplex PCR was the method, and the copy in TCRdb shows in-frame clones only, minus some. The table lists fewer than 80,000 clones, about 73% of them singletons. About this clone: As yet, its antigen is unknown.

CDR3 length: 15 amino acids. Germline loops: CDR1 MNHEY, CDR2 SVGAGI. V lost 2 bases, J lost 4 bases, and 12 bases lay in between. This TCR was sampled from a woman aged 55-70 years in good health and CMV-seropositive. The sequenced sample was PBMCs. This sequence joins TRBV6-5 and TRBJ1-3; maybe TRBD1 (5 bases). The CDR3 here is CASSYDGHRGNTIYF. The DNA of the CDR3 is TGTGCCAGCAGTTACGACGGACATCGGGGAAACACCATATATTTT.